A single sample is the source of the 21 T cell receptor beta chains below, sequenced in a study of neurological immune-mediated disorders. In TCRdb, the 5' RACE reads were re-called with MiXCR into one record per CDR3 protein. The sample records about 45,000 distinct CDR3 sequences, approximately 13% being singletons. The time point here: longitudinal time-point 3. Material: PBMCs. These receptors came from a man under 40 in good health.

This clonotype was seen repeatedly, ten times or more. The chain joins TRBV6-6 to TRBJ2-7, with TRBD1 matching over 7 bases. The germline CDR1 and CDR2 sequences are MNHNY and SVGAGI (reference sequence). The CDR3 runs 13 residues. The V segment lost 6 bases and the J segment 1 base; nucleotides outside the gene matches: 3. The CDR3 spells CASSQGQSYEQYF. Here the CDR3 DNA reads TGTGCCAGCAGCCAGGGACAGTCCTACGAGCAGTACTTC.

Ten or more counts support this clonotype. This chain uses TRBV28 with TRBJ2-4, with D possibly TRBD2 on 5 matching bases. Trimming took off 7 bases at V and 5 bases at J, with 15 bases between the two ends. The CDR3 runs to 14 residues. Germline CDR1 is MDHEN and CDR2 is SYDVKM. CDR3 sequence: CASKVDSVENIQYF. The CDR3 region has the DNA TGTGCCAGCAAAGTGGACTCGGTCGAAAACATTCAGTACTTC.

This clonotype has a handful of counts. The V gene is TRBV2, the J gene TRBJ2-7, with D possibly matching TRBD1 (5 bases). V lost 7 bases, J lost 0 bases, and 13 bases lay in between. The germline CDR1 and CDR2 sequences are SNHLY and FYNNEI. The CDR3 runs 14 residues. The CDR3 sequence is CASNLDRSSYEQYF. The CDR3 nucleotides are TGTGCCAGCAATCTCGACAGAAGCTCCTACGAGCAGTACTTC. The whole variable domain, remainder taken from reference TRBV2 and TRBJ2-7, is EPEVTQTPSHQVTQMGQEVILRCVPISNHLYFYWYRQILGQKVEFLVSFYNNEISEKSEIFDDQFSVERPDGSNFTLKIRSTKLEDSAMYFCASNLDRSSYEQYFGPGTRLTVT.

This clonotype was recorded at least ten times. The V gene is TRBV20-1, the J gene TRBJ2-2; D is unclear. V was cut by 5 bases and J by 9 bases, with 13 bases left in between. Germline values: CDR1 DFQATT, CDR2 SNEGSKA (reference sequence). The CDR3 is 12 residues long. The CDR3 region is CSAADPPRELFF. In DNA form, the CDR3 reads TGCAGTGCTGCCGACCCTCCGCGGGAGCTGTTTTTT.

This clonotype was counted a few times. The CDR3 sequence: CAWSPPGDTYGYTF. The DNA of the CDR3 is TGTGCCTGGAGTCCTCCAGGGGATACCTATGGCTACACCTTC. The rearrangement links TRBV30 to TRBJ1-2; possibly TRBD1 for D (6 bases). CDR1 is GTSNPN, CDR2 SVGIG, per germline (reference sequence). There are 14 residues in the CDR3. Deletions cut 2 bases from V and 4 bases from J, with 14 bases between.

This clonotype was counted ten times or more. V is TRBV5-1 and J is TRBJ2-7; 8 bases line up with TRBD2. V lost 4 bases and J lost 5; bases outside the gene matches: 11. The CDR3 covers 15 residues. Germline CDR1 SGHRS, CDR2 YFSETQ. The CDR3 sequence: CASSPGGGRDNEQYF. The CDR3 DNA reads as TGCGCCAGCAGCCCGGGGGGGGGGCGCGATAACGAGCAGTACTTC.

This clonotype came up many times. Here the CDR3 DNA reads TGCAGTGCCAGATCCGGGGCCCAGGGGCTGAACACTGAAGCTTTCTTT. This sequence encodes CSARSGAQGLNTEAFF. The chain has TRBV20-1 and TRBJ1-1, with D maybe TRBD1 (6 bases). The CDR3 spans 16 residues. Trimming removed 6 bases at V and 0 bases at J, with 20 bases between. Per germline, CDR1 DFQATT and CDR2 SNEGSKA (reference sequence).

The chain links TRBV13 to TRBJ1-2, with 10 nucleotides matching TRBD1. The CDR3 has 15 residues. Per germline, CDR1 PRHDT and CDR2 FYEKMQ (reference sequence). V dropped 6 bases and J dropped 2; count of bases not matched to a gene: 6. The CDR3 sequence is CASSPLGQGNYGYTF. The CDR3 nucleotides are TGTGCCAGCAGTCCTCTGGGACAGGGGAACTATGGCTACACCTTC.

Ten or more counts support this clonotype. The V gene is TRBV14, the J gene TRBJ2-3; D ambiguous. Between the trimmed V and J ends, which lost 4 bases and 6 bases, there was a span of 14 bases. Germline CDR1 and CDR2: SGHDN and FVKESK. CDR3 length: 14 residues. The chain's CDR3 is CASSRLSTGDTQYF. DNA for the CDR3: TGTGCCAGCAGCCGCCTCTCGACTGGGGATACGCAGTATTTT.

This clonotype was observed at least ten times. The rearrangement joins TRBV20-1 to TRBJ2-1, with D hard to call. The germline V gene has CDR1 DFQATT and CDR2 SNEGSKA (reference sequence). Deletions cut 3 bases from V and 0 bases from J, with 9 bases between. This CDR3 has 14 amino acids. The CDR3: CSASPRSSYNEQFF. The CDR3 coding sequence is TGCAGTGCTAGTCCTAGAAGCTCCTACAATGAGCAGTTCTTC.

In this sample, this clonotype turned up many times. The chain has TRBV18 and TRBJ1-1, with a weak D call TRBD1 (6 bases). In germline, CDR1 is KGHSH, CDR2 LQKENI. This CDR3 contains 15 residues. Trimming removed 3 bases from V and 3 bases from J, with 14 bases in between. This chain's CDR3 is CASSPRGQPDTEAFF. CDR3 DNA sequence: TGTGCCAGCTCACCTAGGGGACAACCCGACACTGAAGCTTTCTTT. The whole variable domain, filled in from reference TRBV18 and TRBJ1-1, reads NAGVMQNPRHLVRRRGQEARLRCSPMKGHSHVYWYRQLPEEGLKFMVYLQKENIIDESGMPKERFSAEFPKEGPSILRIQQVVRGDSAAYFCASSPRGQPDTEAFFGQGTRLTVV.

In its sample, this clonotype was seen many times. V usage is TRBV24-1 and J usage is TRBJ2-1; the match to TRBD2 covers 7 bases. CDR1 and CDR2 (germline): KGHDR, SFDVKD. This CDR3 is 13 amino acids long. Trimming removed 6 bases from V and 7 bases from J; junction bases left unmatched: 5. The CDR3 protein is CATSRGDTNEQFF. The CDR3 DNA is TGTGCCACCAGTCGGGGGGATACTAATGAGCAGTTCTTC.

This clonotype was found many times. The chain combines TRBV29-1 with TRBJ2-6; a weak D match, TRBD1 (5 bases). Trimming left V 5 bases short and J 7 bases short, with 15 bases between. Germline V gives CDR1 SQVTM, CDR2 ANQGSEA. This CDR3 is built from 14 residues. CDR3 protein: CSVPQSQGANVLTF. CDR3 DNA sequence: TGCAGCGTTCCTCAATCCCAGGGAGCCAACGTCCTGACTTTC.

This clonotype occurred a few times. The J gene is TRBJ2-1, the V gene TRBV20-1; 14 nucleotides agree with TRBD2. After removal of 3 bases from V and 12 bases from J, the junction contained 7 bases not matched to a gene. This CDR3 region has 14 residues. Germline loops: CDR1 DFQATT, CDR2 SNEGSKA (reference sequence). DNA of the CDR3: TGCAGTGCTAGTAGGACTAGCGGGAGGTATCTGCAGTTCTTC. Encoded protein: CSASRTSGRYLQFF.

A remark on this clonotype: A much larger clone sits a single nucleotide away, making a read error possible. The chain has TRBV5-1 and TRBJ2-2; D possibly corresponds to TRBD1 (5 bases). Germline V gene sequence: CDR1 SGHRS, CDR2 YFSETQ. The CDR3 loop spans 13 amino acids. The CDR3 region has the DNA TGCGCCAGCATCTTGGGGCTTGACGGGGAGCTGTTTTTT. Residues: CASILGLDGELFF.

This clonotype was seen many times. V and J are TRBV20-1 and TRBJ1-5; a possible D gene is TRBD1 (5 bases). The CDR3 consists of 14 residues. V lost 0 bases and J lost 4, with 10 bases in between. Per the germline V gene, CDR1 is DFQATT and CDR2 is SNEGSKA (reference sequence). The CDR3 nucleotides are TGCAGTGCTAGAGAGATTGGGGGTAATCAGCCCCAGCATTTT. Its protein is CSAREIGGNQPQHF.

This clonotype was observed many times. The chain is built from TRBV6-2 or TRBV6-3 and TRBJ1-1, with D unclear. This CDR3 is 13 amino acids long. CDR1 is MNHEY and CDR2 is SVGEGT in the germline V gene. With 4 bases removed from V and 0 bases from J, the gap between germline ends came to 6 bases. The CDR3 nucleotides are TGTGCCAGCAGTTTTATAGTGAACACTGAAGCTTTCTTT. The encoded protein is CASSFIVNTEAFF.

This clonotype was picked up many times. CDR3 nucleotides: TGTGCCAGCAGCTTAGCTGGTGGGGCAGGGGGACGGAGCAATCAGCCCCAGCATTTT. This codes for CASSLAGGAGGRSNQPQHF. V usage is TRBV7-9 and J usage is TRBJ1-5; 7 positions match TRBD1. Germline loops: CDR1 SEHNR, CDR2 FQNEAQ (reference sequence). The J segment lost 1 base and the V segment lost 0 bases, leaving 12 bases of the junction unmatched. The CDR3 has 19 residues.

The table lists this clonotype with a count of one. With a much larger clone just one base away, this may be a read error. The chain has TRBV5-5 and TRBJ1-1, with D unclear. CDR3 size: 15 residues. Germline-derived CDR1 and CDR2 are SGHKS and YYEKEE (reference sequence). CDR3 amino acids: CDSSSDRVLNTEAFF. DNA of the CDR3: TGTGACAGCAGCTCCGACCGGGTATTGAACACTGAAGCTTTCTTT.

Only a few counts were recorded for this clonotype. This CDR3 is CASSSGTGVSNEQFF. In nucleotides, the CDR3 is TGTGCCAGCAGTTCCGGGACAGGGGTGAGCAATGAGCAGTTCTTC. This sequence joins TRBV6-5 and TRBJ2-1; 10 nucleotides align to TRBD1. The CDR3 totals 15 residues. The ends lost 4 bases at V and 6 bases at J; junction bases unmatched: 6. Germline lookup yields CDR1 MNHEY and CDR2 SVGAGI.

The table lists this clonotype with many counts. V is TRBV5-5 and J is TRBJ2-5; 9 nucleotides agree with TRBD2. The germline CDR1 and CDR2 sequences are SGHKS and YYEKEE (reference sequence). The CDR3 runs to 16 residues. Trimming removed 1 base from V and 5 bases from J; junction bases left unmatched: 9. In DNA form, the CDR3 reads TGTGCCAGCAGCTTGTGGAAGCGGGAGGTGGCGGAGACCCAGTACTTC. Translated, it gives CASSLWKREVAETQYF.